This T cell receptor (beta chain) is drawn from a study of high-grade serous ovarian cancer treatment subgroups (dated by TCRdb to the early 2020s). Notes on the research overall: Sequencing yielded a mean of about 15,000 reads and approximately 7,000 unique TCR beta rearrangements per sample. The study examined TCR beta repertoires in high-grade serous ovarian cancer patients who were grouped under a laparoscopic triage algorithm by complete gross resection or by neoadjuvant chemotherapy response. The roughly 30-patient cohort included ten or so patients with no residual disease after primary surgery (R0), ten or so excellent NACT responders, and ten or so poor NACT responders. One primary tumor sample and two metastatic tumor samples were contributed by each patient, so that roughly 82 samples were obtained in total. Results and caveats for the whole study, not just this receptor: Spatial information was not captured by bulk tumor TCR sequencing, so insight into HGSC tumor complexity and diversity was limited. Repertoire similarity ranging from roughly 0.1 to 0.8 was observed between tumors from the same patient, whereas almost no similarity was observed between different patients. TCR repertoire analyses were focused on CDR3, and CDR1 and CDR2 were not analyzed. Neoantigen level correlated positively with TCR clonal relatedness, and copy number variation and mutation load from whole-genome sequencing showed a positive trend with TCR clonal relatedness.

CDR1 MNHEY and CDR2 SMNVEV are derived from the germline V gene (reference sequence). Trimming costs V 6 bases and J 10 bases, and their ends lie 27 bases apart. The CDR3 holds 17 amino acids from the cysteine to the phenylalanine. The entry retains the CDR3 DNA only, 51 bases that are in frame from base 1. High-throughput TCR profiling via ImmunoSEQ was performed on the 80 to 100 tumor samples. As for the original processing: The repertoire diversity metrics included richness (unique productive sequences), clonality, evenness and relatedness, and the Bhattacharyya coefficient was used to measure similarity between samples. Conclusions stayed consistent in a sensitivity analysis that left out TCRs with fewer than two reads. TCRdb provides this immuneACCESS table in a form limited to in-frame rearrangements. Some clones are lacking; in checked studies, under half of them reflect an unresolved V gene, and why the rest are absent is not known. V and J calls and clone size come straight from that table; D and trimming were deduced from the DNA. The sample table holds some 8,000 clones, of which roughly three quarters were seen once. Under 6.5% of the sample is held by the ten biggest clonotypes.

The tumor samples were collected prior to definitive surgery or chemotherapy. Genomic DNA extraction was performed by the MD Anderson Biospecimen Extraction Resource, and TCR sequencing was carried out by the MD Anderson Cancer Genomics Laboratory. As to this clone: It lacks a known antigen. Within one base of it there is no much larger clone, and no base qualities were kept.

The sequenced material came from tumor tissue. This chain is built from TRBV27 and TRBJ1-4; the D segment could be TRBD1, given 6 matching bases. The clonotype comes from a human donor with high-grade serous ovarian cancer. The nucleotides are TGTGCCAGCAGCCCGCGGAGTGGAGGGAGGGTCAGGGGAAAACTGTTTTTT. It specifies CASSPRSGGRVRGKLFF.